Each of the 14 T cell receptor beta chains below was sequenced from the same sample in a study of cytotoxic CD8 clonotypes in ibrutinib-treated CLL. The repertoire was sequenced with immunoSEQ multiplex PCR; TCRdb's copy has only in-frame clones and lacks some. The sample holds more than 300,000 clones, just under 80% seen once. Sample: PBMCs, taken before ibrutinib treatment. The receptor source for this set is a human donor with chronic lymphocytic leukemia.

The V gene is TRBV15, the J gene TRBJ2-7; possibly TRBD2 for D (6 bases). Germline-derived CDR1 and CDR2 are LNHNV and YYDKDF (reference sequence). V shed 4 bases and J shed 3 bases, with 7 bases lying between them. The length of the CDR3 is 12 residues. CDR3 loop: CATSTDYYEQYF. The CDR3 coding sequence is TGTGCCACCAGCACGGACTACTACGAGCAGTACTTC.

The chain links TRBV11-3 to TRBJ2-3; TRBD2 matches at 8 bases. In germline, CDR1 is SGHNT, CDR2 YENEEA. V shed 4 bases and J 6 bases; nucleotides not matched to a gene: 15. The CDR3 is 17 residues long. The CDR3 sequence: CASSSGAGAGAGDTQYF. In DNA form, the CDR3 reads TGTGCCAGCAGCTCCGGGGCGGGAGCGGGAGCGGGGGATACGCAGTATTTT.

The gene calls are TRBV27 and TRBJ2-7, with D possibly TRBD2 on 6 matching bases. The CDR3 totals 14 residues. V lost 3 bases to trimming and J lost 4 bases, with 13 bases between them. Germline V gene data show CDR1 as MNHEY and CDR2 as SMNVEV (reference sequence). The CDR3 sequence is CASSLRRDGYEQYF. The CDR3, as DNA: TGTGCCAGCAGTTTGAGGCGGGATGGGTACGAGCAGTACTTC.

This clone showed up just once. The chain employs TRBV5-6 and TRBJ2-1; D is uncertain. CDR3 size: 11 residues. Looked up from germline, CDR1 is SGHDT and CDR2 is YYEEEE. V gave up 2 bases and J gave up 9 bases, with 6 bases separating them. The CDR3 sequence is CASSLVSEQFF. CDR3 coding DNA: TGTGCCAGCAGCTTAGTTTCTGAGCAGTTCTTC.

This clone was counted a few times. The chain links TRBV18 to TRBJ1-2, with 9 nucleotides matching TRBD1. CDR3 size: 15 residues. The ends lost 3 bases at V and 8 bases at J; junction bases unmatched: 10. Germline CDR1 and CDR2: KGHSH and LQKENI. CDR3 sequence (DNA): TGTGCCAGCTCACCCACCACCGGGACAGGGAAAGGCTACACCTTC. It yields the protein CASSPTTGTGKGYTF.

The gene calls are TRBV27 and TRBJ2-7; 7 bases agree with TRBD2. The CDR3 contains 16 residues. V lost 5 bases to trimming and J lost 0 bases; unmatched junction nucleotides: 10. Germline V gene sequence: CDR1 MNHEY, CDR2 SMNVEV (reference sequence). CDR3 sequence reads: CASSPNYIAGSYEQYF. DNA for the CDR3: TGTGCCAGCAGTCCGAATTATATAGCGGGCTCCTACGAGCAGTACTTC.

The chain couples TRBV7-2 to TRBJ2-7, with 9 bases fitting TRBD2. V lost 4 bases to trimming and J lost 5 bases; unmatched junction nucleotides: 9. The CDR3 sequence is 15 residues long. CDR1 SGHTA and CDR2 FQGNSA come from the germline V gene. CDR3 nucleotides: TGTGCCAGCAGCTCCACGGCGGGAGGGGGCCACGAGCAGTACTTC. This translates into CASSSTAGGGHEQYF.

The chain has TRBV29-1 and TRBJ2-5; 12 nucleotides align to TRBD2. This CDR3 has 16 amino acids. The junction had 9 bases not matched to a gene; V was cut back by 3 bases and J by 4 bases. Germline CDR1 reads SQVTM; CDR2 reads ANQGSEA. In DNA, the CDR3 is TGCAGCGTTGACTTTCTAGCGGGAGGGTCACGAGAGACCCAGTACTTC. Translating gives CSVDFLAGGSRETQYF.

The genes are TRBV6-1 and TRBJ1-1; 7 bases match TRBD1. The trim removed 1 base at V and 2 bases at J, leaving 4 bases unmatched. In germline, CDR1 is MNHNS, CDR2 SASEGT. The CDR3 sequence is 15 residues long. In DNA form, the CDR3 reads TGTGCCAGCAGTGAAGTAAGGGACAGTAACACTGAAGCTTTCTTT. This sequence encodes CASSEVRDSNTEAFF.

V and J are TRBV5-4 and TRBJ1-2; possible D gene TRBD1, 6 bases. Trimming took off 0 bases at V and 4 bases at J, with 16 bases between the two ends. CDR1 is SGHNT, CDR2 YYREEE, per germline (reference sequence). CDR3 size: 16 residues. Here the CDR3 DNA reads TGTGCCAGCAGCTTGGCCTCTTACAGGGATAGCTATGGCTACACCTTC. It is translated as CASSLASYRDSYGYTF.

The V call is TRBV5-6, the J call TRBJ2-7; D not certain. Trimming removed 2 bases at V and 2 bases at J, with 5 bases between. The CDR3 runs 12 residues. The germline V gene has CDR1 SGHDT and CDR2 YYEEEE. As DNA, the CDR3 is TGTGCCAGCAGCTTACAGACCTACGAGCAGTACTTC. Amino acid sequence: CASSLQTYEQYF.

The chain recombines TRBV18 with TRBJ2-3, with D tentatively TRBD2 (5 bases). The CDR3 covers 12 residues. Looked up from germline, CDR1 is KGHSH and CDR2 is LQKENI. V shed 5 bases and J shed 5 bases, with 8 bases lying between them. CDR3 region: CASSSSGDTQYF. CDR3 bases: TGTGCCAGCTCATCCAGCGGAGATACGCAGTATTTT.

This clone showed up just a few times. CDR3 sequence (DNA): TGCGCCAGCAGCCAAGTCCGGAGGGAGGGAGGGCCGGACACCGGGGAGCTGTTTTTT. Protein: CASSQVRREGGPDTGELFF. The chain is built from TRBV4-3 and TRBJ2-2; 7 positions agree with TRBD2. Germline trimming cut 1 base from V and 3 bases from J; bases unmatched to any gene: 14. This CDR3 has 19 amino acids. Per the germline V gene, CDR1 is LGHNA and CDR2 is YSLEER.

With regard to this clone: Other DNA sequences within the sample encode an identical CDR3. The chain carries TRBV18 and TRBJ1-2; maybe TRBD1 (5 bases). The CDR3 runs to 13 residues. CDR1 is KGHSH and CDR2 is LQKENI in the germline V gene. Between the trimmed V and J ends, which lost 3 bases and 5 bases, there was a span of 10 bases. The CDR3 loop reads CASSPSGSYGYTF. DNA of the CDR3: TGTGCCAGCTCACCGTCAGGGAGTTATGGCTACACCTTC.